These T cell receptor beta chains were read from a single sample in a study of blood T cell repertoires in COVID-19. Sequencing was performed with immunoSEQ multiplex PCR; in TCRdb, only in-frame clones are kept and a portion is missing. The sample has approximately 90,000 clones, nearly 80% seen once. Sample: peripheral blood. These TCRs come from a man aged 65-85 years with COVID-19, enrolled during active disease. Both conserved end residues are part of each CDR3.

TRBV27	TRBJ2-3	CASSPGGTPDTQYF
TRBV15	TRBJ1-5	CATSRQGAGQPQHF
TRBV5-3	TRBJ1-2	CARSLAGQNRFYGYTF
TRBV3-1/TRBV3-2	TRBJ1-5	CASSQGGTNQPQHF
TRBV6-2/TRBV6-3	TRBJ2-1	CASSYPAGLADSYNEQFF
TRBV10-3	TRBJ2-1	CAIRGKAGGPGEQFF
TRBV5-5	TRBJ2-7	CASSLRSGGSYEQYF
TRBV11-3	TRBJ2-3	CASSWSRGPLGDTQYF
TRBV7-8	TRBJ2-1	CASTQMAGGPDEQFF
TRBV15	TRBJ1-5	CATSGQQGMNQPQHF
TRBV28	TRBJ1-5	CASSLWSGGGGQPQHF
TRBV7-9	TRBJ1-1	CASSLQENTEAFF
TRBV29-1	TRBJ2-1	CSVDRDYVEQFF
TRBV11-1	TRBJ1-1	CASREDRRLGAFF
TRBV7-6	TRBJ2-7	CASSLSWTSLEQYF
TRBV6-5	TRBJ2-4	CASSQAGVNIQYF
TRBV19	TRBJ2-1	CASSMWGSGTRYEQFF
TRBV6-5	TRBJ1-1	CASSRRNRGAEAFF
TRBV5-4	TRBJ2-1	CASSVDPSSSYNEQFF
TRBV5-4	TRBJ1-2	CASSLGGRRHYGYTF
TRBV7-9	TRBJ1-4	CASSQGTLGGNEKLFF
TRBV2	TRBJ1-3	CASSVGQGISGNTIYF
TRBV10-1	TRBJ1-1	CASSESSGTQNTEAFF
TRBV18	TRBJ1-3	CASSPLPGSGNTIYF
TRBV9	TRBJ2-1	CASSVARGAGSFEQFF
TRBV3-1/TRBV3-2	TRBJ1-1	CASSQGGVRTEAFF
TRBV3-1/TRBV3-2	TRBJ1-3	CASSLRGGAGGNTIYF
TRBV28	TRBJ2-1	CASTSGRARGNEQFF
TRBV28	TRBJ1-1	CASSLGTGYTEAFF
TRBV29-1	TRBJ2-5	CSVEVGGPETQYF
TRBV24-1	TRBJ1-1	CATSDWTGDKAFF
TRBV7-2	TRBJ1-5	CASSFNSNQPQHF
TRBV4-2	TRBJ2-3	CASSQPPGGGTDTQYF
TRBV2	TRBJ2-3	CASSELHGGDTDTQYF
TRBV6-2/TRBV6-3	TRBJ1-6	CASSLTPLNSPLHF
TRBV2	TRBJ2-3	CARGLEDGVDTQYF
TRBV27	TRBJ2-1	CASSLGQSPNEQFF
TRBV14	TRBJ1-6	CASSLRQGTYNSPLHF
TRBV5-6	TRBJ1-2	CASSLVQGKSSGYTF
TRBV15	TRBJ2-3	CATSRVTGDTQYF
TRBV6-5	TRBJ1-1	CASSQQRQIYTEAFF
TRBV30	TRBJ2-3	CAWSIAGDTQYF
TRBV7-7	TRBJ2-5	CASSLGGGGQETQYF
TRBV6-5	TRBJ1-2	CASSHNYLDGRGYTF
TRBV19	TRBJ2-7	CASRQRGDYEQYF
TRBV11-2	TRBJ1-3	CASSFQGAGNTIYF
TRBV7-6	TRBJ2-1	CASSLGRRGLESYNEQFF
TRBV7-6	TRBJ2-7	CASSRGGTGVYEQYF
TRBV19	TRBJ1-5	CASAPTGSNQPQHF